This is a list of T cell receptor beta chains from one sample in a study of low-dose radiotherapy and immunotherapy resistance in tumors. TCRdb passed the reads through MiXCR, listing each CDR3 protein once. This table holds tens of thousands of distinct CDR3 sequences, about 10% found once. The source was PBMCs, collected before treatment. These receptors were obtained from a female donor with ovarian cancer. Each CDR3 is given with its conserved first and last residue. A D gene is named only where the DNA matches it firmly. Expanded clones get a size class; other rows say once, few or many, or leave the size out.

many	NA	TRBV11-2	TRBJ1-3	CASSLQLRNTIYF	TGTGCCAGCAGCCTACAACTGAGAAACACCATATATTTT
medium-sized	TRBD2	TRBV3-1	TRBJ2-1	CASSQGLAGANWQFF	TGTGCCAGCAGCCAAGGGCTAGCGGGGGCCAACTGGCAGTTCTTC
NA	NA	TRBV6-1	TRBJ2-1	CASSYLAGYNEQFF	TGTGCCAGCAGTTACCTAGCAGGGTACAATGAGCAGTTCTTC
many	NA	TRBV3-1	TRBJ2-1	CASSQVIIDRNNEQFF	TGTGCCAGCAGCCAAGTGATTATCGACAGAAACAATGAGCAGTTCTTC
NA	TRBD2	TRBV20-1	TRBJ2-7	CSARTGLAGGLAHEQYF	TGCAGTGCTAGAACAGGTCTAGCGGGGGGACTCGCCCACGAGCAGTACTTC
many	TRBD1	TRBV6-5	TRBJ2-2	CASINLDRGGTGELFF	TGTGCCAGCATTAACCTCGACAGGGGCGGGACCGGGGAGCTGTTTTTT
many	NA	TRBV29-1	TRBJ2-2	CSVVGQMNTGELFF	TGCAGCGTTGTTGGGCAGATGAACACCGGGGAGCTGTTTTTT
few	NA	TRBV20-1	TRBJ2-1	CSAPSGEPSSYNEQFF	TGCAGTGCCCCTTCCGGGGAGCCGAGCTCCTACAATGAGCAGTTCTTC
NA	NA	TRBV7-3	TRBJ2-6	CASSLNGANVLTF	TGTGCCAGCAGCTTAAATGGGGCCAACGTCCTGACTTTC
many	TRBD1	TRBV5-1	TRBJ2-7	CASSNLGTGVSEQYF	TGCGCCAGCTCAAACCTCGGGACAGGGGTATCCGAGCAGTACTTC
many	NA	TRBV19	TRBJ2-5	CASGRAGWTQYF	TGTGCCAGCGGCCGGGCCGGATGGACCCAGTACTTC
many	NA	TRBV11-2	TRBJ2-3	CASTPGTTKASTDTQYF	TGTGCCAGCACCCCCGGAACTACCAAAGCCTCGACAGATACGCAGTATTTT
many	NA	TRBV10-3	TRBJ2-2	CATGGRSNTGELFF	TGTGCCACCGGGGGCAGGTCGAACACCGGGGAGCTGTTTTTT
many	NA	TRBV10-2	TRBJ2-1	CASSVGLTPYNEQFF	TGCGCCAGCAGTGTTGGGTTGACTCCCTACAATGAGCAGTTCTTC
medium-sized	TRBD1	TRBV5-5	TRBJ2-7	CASSLLTGPAYEQYF	TGTGCCAGCAGCCTCTTGACAGGGCCCGCCTACGAGCAGTACTTC
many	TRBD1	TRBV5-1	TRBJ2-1	CASEGQGAETNEQFF	TGCGCCAGCGAGGGACAGGGGGCGGAGACCAATGAGCAGTTCTTC
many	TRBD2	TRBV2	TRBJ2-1	CASRASGGAGNEQFF	TGTGCCAGCAGAGCAAGCGGGGGGGCCGGCAATGAGCAGTTCTTC
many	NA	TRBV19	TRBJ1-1	CASSGRAEAFF	TGTGCCAGTAGTGGTCGGGCCGAAGCTTTCTTT
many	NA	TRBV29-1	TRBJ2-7	CSVGQMQGTYEQYF	TGCAGCGTTGGTCAGATGCAGGGGACCTACGAGCAGTACTTC
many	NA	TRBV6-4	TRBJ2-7	CASRGWSYEQYF	TGTGCCAGCAGGGGGTGGTCCTACGAGCAGTACTTC
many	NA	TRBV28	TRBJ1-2	CASSSMRGPGGGYTF	TGTGCCAGCAGTTCGATGCGGGGCCCAGGCGGGGGCTACACCTTC
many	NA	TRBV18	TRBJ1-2	CASSSQNELGYTF	TGTGCCAGCTCATCGCAAAATGAGTTGGGCTACACCTTC
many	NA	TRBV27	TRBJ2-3	CASSLGSISTDTQYF	TGTGCCAGCAGTTTAGGGTCCATTAGCACAGATACGCAGTATTTT
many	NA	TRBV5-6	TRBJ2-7	CASSLEYEQYF	TGTGCCAGCAGCTTGGAGTACGAGCAGTACTTC
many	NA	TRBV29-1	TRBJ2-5	CSVEWGETQYF	TGCAGCGTTGAGTGGGGAGAGACCCAGTACTTC
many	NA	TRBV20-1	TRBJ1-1	CSARDEGPAFF	TGCAGTGCTAGAGATGAGGGCCCAGCTTTCTTT
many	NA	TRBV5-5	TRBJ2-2	CASSLLGVTGELFF	TGTGCCAGCAGCTTGCTAGGGGTCACCGGGGAGCTGTTTTTT